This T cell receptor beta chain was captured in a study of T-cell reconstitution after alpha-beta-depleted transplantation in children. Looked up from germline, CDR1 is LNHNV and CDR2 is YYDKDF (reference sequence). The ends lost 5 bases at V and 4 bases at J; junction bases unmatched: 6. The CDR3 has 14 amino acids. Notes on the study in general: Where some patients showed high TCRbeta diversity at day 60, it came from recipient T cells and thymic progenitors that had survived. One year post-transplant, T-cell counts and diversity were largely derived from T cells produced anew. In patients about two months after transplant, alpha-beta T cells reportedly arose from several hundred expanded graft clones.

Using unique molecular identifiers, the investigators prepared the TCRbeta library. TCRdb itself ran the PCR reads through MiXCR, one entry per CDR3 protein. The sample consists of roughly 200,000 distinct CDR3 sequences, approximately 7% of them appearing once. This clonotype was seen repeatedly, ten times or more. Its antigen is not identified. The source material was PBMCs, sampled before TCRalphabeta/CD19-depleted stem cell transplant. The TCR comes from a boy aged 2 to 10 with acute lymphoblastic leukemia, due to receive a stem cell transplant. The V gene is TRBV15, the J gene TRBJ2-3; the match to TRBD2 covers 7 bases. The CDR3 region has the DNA TGTGCCACCAGCGTCGGACTAGACCCAGATACGCAGTATTTT. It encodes CATSVGLDPDTQYF. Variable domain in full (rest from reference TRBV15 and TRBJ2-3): DAMVIQNPRYQVTQFGKPVTLSCSQTLNHNVMYWYQQKSSQAPKLLFHYYDKDFNNEADTPDNFQSRRPNTSFCFLDIRSPGLGDTAMYLCATSVGLDPDTQYFGPGTRLTVL.